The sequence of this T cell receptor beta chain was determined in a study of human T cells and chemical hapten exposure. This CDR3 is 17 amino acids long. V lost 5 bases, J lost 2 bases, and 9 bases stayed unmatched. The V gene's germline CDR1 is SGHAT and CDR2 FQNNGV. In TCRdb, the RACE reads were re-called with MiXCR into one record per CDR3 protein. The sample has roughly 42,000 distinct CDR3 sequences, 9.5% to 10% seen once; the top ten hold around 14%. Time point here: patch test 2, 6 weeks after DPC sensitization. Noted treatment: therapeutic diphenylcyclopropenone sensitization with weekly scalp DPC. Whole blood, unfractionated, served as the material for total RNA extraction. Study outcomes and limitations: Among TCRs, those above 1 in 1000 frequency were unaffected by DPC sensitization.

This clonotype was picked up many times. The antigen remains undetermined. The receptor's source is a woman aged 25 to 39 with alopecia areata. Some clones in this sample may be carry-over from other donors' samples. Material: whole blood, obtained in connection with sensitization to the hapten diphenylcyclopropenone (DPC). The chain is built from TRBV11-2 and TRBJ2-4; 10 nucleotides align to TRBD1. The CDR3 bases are TGTGCCAGCAGCACTTGGACAGGGGGTTTGTCCAAAAACATTCAGTACTTC. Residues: CASSTWTGGLSKNIQYF.